The 23 T cell receptor beta chains below come from one sample, sequenced in a study of PD-L1 blockade in urothelial cancer. Time point defined: pretreatment peripheral blood. Measured with immunoSEQ multiplex PCR; TCRdb has only the in-frame clones, and not every one. The table includes about 63,000 clones, approximately 80% detected once. The input for sequencing was PBMCs, taken around atezolizumab (anti-PD-L1) treatment. The receptors were sampled from a man aged 70 or older with urothelial cancer.

V is TRBV18 and J is TRBJ2-7, with 10 bases lining up with TRBD2. The CDR3 loop spans 15 amino acids. Germline V lookup: CDR1 KGHSH, CDR2 LQKENI. J gave up 5 bases and V 3 bases, and 7 bases lay outside the gene matches. The CDR3 loop reads CASSPQGLARNEQYF. CDR3 DNA sequence: TGTGCCAGCTCACCCCAGGGACTAGCGAGGAACGAGCAGTACTTC.

This chain connects TRBV6-1 to TRBJ1-3, with D tentatively TRBD1 (6 bases). Trimming pared 7 bases from V and 2 bases from J, leaving 9 bases between. The CDR3 extends over 13 amino acids. CDR1 is MNHNS and CDR2 is SASEGT in the germline V gene. The CDR3 region is CASKTGPGNTIYF. In nucleotides, the CDR3 is TGTGCCAGCAAAACAGGGCCTGGAAACACCATATATTTT.

As for this clone: An end of the junction does not agree with germline; a read error may underlie this. V usage is TRBV20-1 and J usage is TRBJ1-1; D call uncertain. The CDR3 is made up of 8 amino acids. Germline V CDR1 and CDR2: DFQATT, SNEGSKA (reference sequence). The CDR3 nucleotides are TGTAAGACGGAGGAAGCTTTCTTT. Amino acids: CKTEEAFF.

This clone came up once. The rearrangement uses TRBV30 and TRBJ2-1; a possible D gene is TRBD2 (5 bases). CDR3 length: 15 amino acids. V dropped 1 base and J dropped 2 bases, with 12 bases sitting between them. CDR1 and CDR2 from the germline V gene are GTSNPN and SVGIG (reference sequence). The CDR3 nucleotides are TGTGCCTGGAGTGGGCAGGAGGCCACCTACAATGAGCAGTTCTTC. This gives the protein CAWSGQEATYNEQFF.

V gene TRBV6-5 combines with J gene TRBJ1-1, with D uncertain. The CDR3 covers 11 residues. V lost 5 bases and J 10 bases, leaving 11 bases between the germline ends. Germline V gene sequence: CDR1 MNHEY, CDR2 SVGAGI. The CDR3 spells CASSGEGLAFF. In nucleotides, the CDR3 is TGTGCCAGCAGTGGGGAGGGATTAGCTTTCTTT.

This clone was counted only a few times. V is TRBV10-3 and J is TRBJ1-5; D might be TRBD1 (5 bases). V was clipped by 6 bases and J by 0 bases, with 6 bases between them. The CDR3 loop spans 13 amino acids. Germline V gene sequence: CDR1 ENHRY, CDR2 SYGVKD. Written as DNA, the CDR3 is TGTGCCATCAGCCAGGGTAGCAATCAGCCCCAGCATTTT. Translated, it gives CAISQGSNQPQHF.

The chain employs TRBV11-3 and TRBJ1-2; TRBD1 matches at 11 bases. Trimming at V came to 4 bases and at J to 4 bases, leaving 5 bases not matched to a gene. This CDR3 is 15 amino acids long. Germline lookup yields CDR1 SGHNT and CDR2 YENEEA. This CDR3 is CASSSLDRGLYGYTF. The CDR3, as DNA: TGTGCCAGCAGCTCTTTGGACAGGGGGCTCTATGGCTACACCTTC. Full variable domain (remainder filled in from reference TRBV11-3 and TRBJ1-2): EAGVVQSPRYKIIEKKQPVAFWCNPISGHNTLYWYLQNLGQGPELLIRYENEEAVDDSQLPKDRFSAERLKGVDSTLKIQPAELGDSAVYLCASSSLDRGLYGYTFGSGTRLTVV.

The gene calls are TRBV27 and TRBJ1-6, with a weak D call TRBD1 (5 bases). The CDR3 is made up of 16 amino acids. Trimming pared 4 bases from V and 8 bases from J, leaving 18 bases between. Germline CDR1 is MNHEY and CDR2 is SMNVEV (reference sequence). The CDR3 loop is CASSSLAGFRDSPLHF. In nucleotides, the CDR3 is TGTGCCAGCAGTTCGCTCGCAGGGTTCAGGGATTCACCCCTCCACTTT.

This clone was counted once. This chain joins TRBV9 and TRBJ2-5, with TRBD2 identical over 9 bases. Germline CDR1 is SGDLS and CDR2 is YYNGEE. V lost 3 bases to trimming and J lost 5 bases; unmatched junction nucleotides: 17. The CDR3 runs to 18 residues. The DNA of the CDR3 is TGTGCCAGCAGCGCCAACCCCCCGGCGGGAGGGCCCTCCGAGACCCAGTACTTC. Its protein is CASSANPPAGGPSETQYF.

The chain combines TRBV12-5 with TRBJ2-2, with 7 bases identical to TRBD1. The CDR3 runs to 16 residues. The trim removed 6 bases at V and 10 bases at J, leaving 17 bases unmatched. CDR1 is LGHNT, CDR2 FRNRAP, per germline. The chain's CDR3 is CASGNHRGLRAVELFF. DNA for the CDR3: TGTGCTAGTGGCAACCACAGGGGCCTTCGGGCCGTGGAGCTGTTTTTT.

The gene calls are TRBV6-1 and TRBJ1-4; 7 bases are a match to TRBD1. The CDR3 sequence is 15 residues long. Germline V gives CDR1 MNHNS, CDR2 SASEGT. V shed 0 bases, J shed 6 bases, and the junction held 4 bases outside the gene matches. The CDR3 protein is CASSEAQGGYEKLFF. CDR3 coding DNA: TGTGCCAGCAGTGAAGCGCAAGGGGGCTATGAAAAACTGTTTTTT.

This clone was recorded once. The V gene is TRBV5-1, the J gene TRBJ1-1; D is possibly TRBD1 (5 bases). V was clipped by 0 bases and J by 5 bases, with 8 bases between them. The CDR3 is made up of 13 amino acids. Germline lookup yields CDR1 SGHRS and CDR2 YFSETQ. CDR3 sequence (DNA): TGCGCCAGCAGCTTGGACAGGCGGACTGAAGCTTTCTTT. Its translation is CASSLDRRTEAFF.

This chain links TRBV18 with TRBJ2-5, with D perhaps matching TRBD2 (5 bases). This CDR3 is built from 16 residues. The germline gives CDR1 KGHSH, CDR2 LQKENI. Trimming took 3 bases from V and 2 from J, leaving 16 bases between them. CDR3 amino acids: CASSPSNSGGQETQYF. CDR3 sequence (DNA): TGTGCCAGCTCACCCTCGAACAGCGGCGGGCAAGAGACCCAGTACTTC.

The rearrangement joins TRBV12-5 to TRBJ1-6; D might be TRBD1 (5 bases). The CDR3 is made up of 16 amino acids. Germline CDR1 LGHNT, CDR2 FRNRAP. V lost 6 bases, J lost 0 bases, and 12 bases lay in between. CDR3 coding DNA: TGTGCTAGTGGAACCGACAGCCCCTCCTATAATTCACCCCTCCACTTT. Amino acids: CASGTDSPSYNSPLHF.

This clone was counted only a few times. The chain employs TRBV10-3 and TRBJ1-5; 9 bases are a match to TRBD1. J lost 6 bases, V lost 4 bases, and 4 bases had no gene match. CDR1 and CDR2 from the germline V gene are ENHRY and SYGVKD. This CDR3 region has 14 residues. In DNA, the CDR3 is TGTGCCATCAGTGGGACAGGGGTGGGTCAGCCCCAGCATTTT. It yields the protein CAISGTGVGQPQHF.

This CDR3 reads CASSSPGTGSFRYTF. The CDR3, as DNA: TGTGCCAGCAGTTCGCCCGGGACAGGGAGTTTTCGCTACACCTTC. This chain uses TRBV27 with TRBJ1-2; TRBD1 aligns across 9 bases. Germline assignment: CDR1 MNHEY and CDR2 SMNVEV (reference sequence). With 4 bases clipped from V and 9 bases from J, the junction kept 12 bases outside the gene matches. The CDR3 consists of 15 residues.

The genes are TRBV14 and TRBJ2-1; no clear D gene. The ends were cut back, 1 base at V and 10 bases at J, with 5 bases in the middle. Germline V gives CDR1 SGHDN, CDR2 FVKESK. CDR3 length: 11 residues. The CDR3 DNA reads TGTGCCAGCAGCCAAGGCCGGGAGCAGTTCTTC. Residues: CASSQGREQFF.

In its sample, this clone was seen a few times. The gene calls are TRBV27 and TRBJ1-2; 7 bases map to TRBD1. Per the germline V gene, CDR1 is MNHEY and CDR2 is SMNVEV (reference sequence). V lost 7 bases to trimming and J lost 4 bases; unmatched junction nucleotides: 9. The CDR3 runs to 14 residues. The CDR3 region is CASTPSTGSYGYTF. The CDR3 DNA is TGTGCCAGCACCCCTTCGACAGGGTCCTATGGCTACACCTTC.

This chain joins TRBV4-2 and TRBJ2-7; possibly TRBD1 for D (6 bases). Trimming removed 3 bases at V and 6 bases at J, with 12 bases between. CDR3 length: 13 residues. Germline lookup yields CDR1 LGHNA and CDR2 YNFKEQ. The CDR3 DNA sequence: TGTGCCAGCAGCCATGGGGGCGTGCTCGAGCAGTACTTC. Its translation: CASSHGGVLEQYF.

The chain employs TRBV5-4 and TRBJ2-1; maybe TRBD2 (5 bases). The CDR3 covers 13 residues. Germline values: CDR1 SGHNT, CDR2 YYREEE (reference sequence). V lost 2 bases, J lost 6 bases, and 9 bases lay in between. The CDR3 protein is CASSFEGSNEQFF. DNA for the CDR3: TGTGCCAGCAGCTTTGAGGGCAGCAATGAGCAGTTCTTC.

This sequence joins TRBV13 and TRBJ1-2; 8 bases are shared with TRBD1. With 0 bases clipped from V and 4 bases from J, the junction kept 7 bases outside the gene matches. Germline CDR1 reads PRHDT; CDR2 reads FYEKMQ (reference sequence). The CDR3 is 16 residues long. This CDR3 reads CASSLGGAGGFYGYTF. CDR3 DNA sequence: TGTGCCAGCAGCTTAGGGGGGGCAGGGGGCTTCTATGGCTACACCTTC.

V is TRBV7-9 and J is TRBJ2-1; 8 nucleotides agree with TRBD2. Trimming at V came to 8 bases and at J to 1 base, leaving 10 bases not matched to a gene. This CDR3 has 16 residues. Germline values: CDR1 SEHNR, CDR2 FQNEAQ (reference sequence). The CDR3 here is CASGKQRGRSYNEQFF. In DNA form, the CDR3 reads TGTGCCAGCGGTAAACAGCGCGGGAGGTCCTACAATGAGCAGTTCTTC.

Only a few counts were recorded for this clone. V usage is TRBV11-3 and J usage is TRBJ2-1; 7 nucleotides match TRBD2. Germline CDR1 and CDR2: SGHNT and YENEEA. The V segment lost 1 base and the J segment 7 bases; nucleotides outside the gene matches: 7. CDR3 size: 15 residues. The CDR3 nucleotides read TGTGCCAGCAGCTTAGTACTAGCGTGGTTGAATGAGCAGTTCTTC. Residues: CASSLVLAWLNEQFF.